A selection of T cell receptor beta chains follows, all from one sample in a study of early T cells in non-severe SARS-CoV-2 infection. Using its own MiXCR run on the 5' RACE reads, TCRdb lists one record per CDR3 protein. The sample records tens of thousands of distinct CDR3 sequences, approximately 12% being singletons. Material for sequencing was whole blood. The receptors derive from an adult who was a healthcare worker with PCR-confirmed SARS-CoV-2 infection or an uninfected control (not recorded which). Each CDR3 is given with its conserved first and last residue. Fields, in order: J gene, D gene, V gene, clone size, CDR3 DNA, CDR3 protein. The D gene is left open where the match is weak. Clone size, where shown, is once, few, many, or a class for clones that have expanded.

>TRBJ2-3|NA|TRBV2|NA
TGTGCCAGGGGTGGGACCGGCACAGATACGCAGTATTTT
CARGGTGTDTQYF
>TRBJ2-1|NA|TRBV12-3/TRBV12-4|many
TGTGCCAGCAGGGGGGCCGGGTACAATGAGCAGTTCTTC
CASRGAGYNEQFF
>TRBJ2-3|NA|TRBV18|once
TGTGCCAGCTCACCTAAACGGACAGGCACAGATACGCAGTATTTT
CASSPKRTGTDTQYF
>TRBJ2-5|TRBD2|TRBV5-4|few
TGTGCCAGCAGCGGAAGTCTAGCGGGGGGGCCCCTCCAAGAGACCCAGTACTTC
CASSGSLAGGPLQETQYF
>TRBJ1-2|TRBD1|TRBV6-5|many
TGTGCCAGCAGGGACAGGGGTGAAACCTATGGCTACACCTTC
CASRDRGETYGYTF
>TRBJ1-2|TRBD1|TRBV7-9|few
TGTGCCAGCAGCTTAGCCGCAGGGGGCGCCAACTATGGCTACACCTTC
CASSLAAGGANYGYTF
>TRBJ2-7|TRBD2|TRBV11-2|many
TGTGCCAGCAGCCCCCTAGCGGGGCGGGATTACGAGCAGTACTTC
CASSPLAGRDYEQYF
>TRBJ2-3|NA|TRBV7-6|many
TGTGCCAGCAGCTTAGGTGGATGGCTCTTGTATTTT
CASSLGGWLLYF
>TRBJ2-2|NA|TRBV12-3/TRBV12-4|few
TGTGCCAGCAGGAAGGGGGAGCTGTTTTTT
CASRKGELFF
>TRBJ1-5|NA|TRBV6-2/TRBV6-3|NA
TGTGCCAGCAGTGAGGCCGGCTTTTTCAATCAGCCCCAGCATTTT
CASSEAGFFNQPQHF
>TRBJ1-1|NA|TRBV7-2|many
TGTGCCAGCAGCTTAGCAGGGGGTAGCACTGAAGCTTTCTTT
CASSLAGGSTEAFF
>TRBJ2-1|NA|TRBV7-3|many
TGTGCCAGCAGCTTAATGGGCGAGGGTGTGAATGAGCAGTTCTTC
CASSLMGEGVNEQFF
>TRBJ2-1|TRBD2|TRBV19|NA
TGTGCCAGTAGTATTACTAGCGGGGGCAATGAGCAGTTCTTC
CASSITSGGNEQFF
>TRBJ1-2|NA|TRBV6-6|NA
TGTGCCACCAGTGGGGGGACGAGGCAGCGGATCTATGGCTACACCTTC
CATSGGTRQRIYGYTF
>TRBJ2-1|NA|TRBV2|few
TGTGCCAGCAGTAAAAGAGCCTACAATGAGCAGTTCTTC
CASSKRAYNEQFF
>TRBJ2-5|NA|TRBV5-1|NA
TGCGCCAGCAGCTTAGGGGGGAGCGAAGAGACCCAGTACTTC
CASSLGGSEETQYF
>TRBJ2-2|TRBD1|TRBV7-9|many
TGTGCCAGCAGCCGCCTGGCAGGGGGACGGGACACCGGGGAGCTGTTTTTT
CASSRLAGGRDTGELFF
>TRBJ1-2|NA|TRBV5-1|NA
TGCGCCAGCTATGAGCGAGGCGGCTACACCTTC
CASYERGGYTF
>TRBJ1-1|NA|TRBV20-1|few
TGCAGTGCTAGAGATTTTCAGGGGCAGAACACTGAAGCTTTCTTT
CSARDFQGQNTEAFF
>TRBJ1-5|TRBD1|TRBV30|many
TGTGCCTGGGGGGGACAGTATAGCAATCAGCCCCAGCATTTT
CAWGGQYSNQPQHF
>TRBJ2-1|NA|TRBV30|few
TGTGCCTGGAGTGGTGCGGGGACCTACAATGAGCAGTTCTTC
CAWSGAGTYNEQFF
>TRBJ2-5|TRBD1|TRBV20-1|few
TGCAGTGCTAGTCAGGGCAGGGGGCTAGTAGAGACCCAGTACTTC
CSASQGRGLVETQYF
>TRBJ2-5|NA|TRBV29-1|many
TGCAGCGTTGAAACCCTCGCGGAGACCCAGTACTTC
CSVETLAETQYF
>TRBJ2-2|NA|TRBV12-3/TRBV12-4|many
TGTGCCAGCAGTTTAGAGAGGGATGTGATCGGGGAGCTGTTTTTT
CASSLERDVIGELFF
>TRBJ2-5|NA|TRBV25-1|few
TGTGCCAGCAGTGAATATCAATCCAGCGAGACCCAGTACTTC
CASSEYQSSETQYF
>TRBJ1-6|NA|TRBV4-3|NA
TGCGCCAGCAGACTTGAGGGGGATTCACCCCTCCACTTT
CASRLEGDSPLHF
>TRBJ1-1|NA|TRBV5-1|NA
TGCGCCAGCAGCCTGTCGGGGAGCTACACTGAAGCTTTCTTT
CASSLSGSYTEAFF
>TRBJ1-5|NA|TRBV12-3/TRBV12-4|many
TGTGCCAGCACCCTCAGCAATCAGCCCCAGCATTTT
CASTLSNQPQHF
>TRBJ2-1|NA|TRBV29-1|few
TGCAGCGTTCCAGCGTACAATGAGCAGTTCTTC
CSVPAYNEQFF
>TRBJ2-7|NA|TRBV11-2|many
TGTGCCAGCAGCTTAGAGGTCGGGGATTCCTACGAGCAGTACTTC
CASSLEVGDSYEQYF
>TRBJ2-1|TRBD2|TRBV7-3|many
TGTGCCAGCAGGCGGGGGGCCTCTGATGAGCAGTTCTTC
CASRRGASDEQFF
>TRBJ1-6|NA|TRBV20-1|few
TGCAGTGCTAGAGGCCCCCACCCAGGGGCCTCCGATAATTCACCCCTCCACTTT
CSARGPHPGASDNSPLHF
>TRBJ1-6|NA|TRBV25-1|many
TGTGCCAGCAGTGGGTGGGGCAATTCACCCCTCCACTTT
CASSGWGNSPLHF
>TRBJ2-5|NA|TRBV11-2|many
TGTGCCAGCAGCTTAGATTGGGTCCAAGAGACCCAGTACTTC
CASSLDWVQETQYF
>TRBJ1-2|NA|TRBV2|many
TGTGCCAGCAGTGAGCACAGGGCCCTATATGGCTACACCTTC
CASSEHRALYGYTF
>TRBJ2-7|NA|TRBV27|few
TGTGCCAGCAGTTCGCCGGGACAAAGCTCCTACGAGCAGTACTTC
CASSSPGQSSYEQYF
>TRBJ2-3|NA|TRBV6-5|NA
TGTGCCAGCAGTTATCTAGGACGGGACACAGATACGCAGTATTTT
CASSYLGRDTDTQYF
>TRBJ2-5|NA|TRBV29-1|NA
TGCAGCGTTGACACGGAGACCCAGTACTTC
CSVDTETQYF
>TRBJ2-3|TRBD1|TRBV7-2|once
TGTGCCAGCACCAACCAGGGGGGCACAGATACGCAGTATTTT
CASTNQGGTDTQYF
>TRBJ1-2|NA|TRBV3-1|few
TGTGCCAGCAGCCAAGTTGAGAAAGGCTATGGCTACACCTTC
CASSQVEKGYGYTF
>TRBJ2-6|TRBD1|TRBV20-1|many
TGCAGTGCCTTACTCCGACAGGGGGACAGGGCCGGGGCCAACGTCCTGACTTTC
CSALLRQGDRAGANVLTF
>TRBJ2-7|NA|TRBV29-1|many
TGCAGCGTTGAAGTTTGGGGGTTCGACGAGCAGTACTTC
CSVEVWGFDEQYF
>TRBJ2-7|NA|TRBV29-1|NA
TGCAGCGTTGAAGGGGCAGGGGCGCGTAGGGAGCAGTACTTC
CSVEGAGARREQYF
>TRBJ2-1|NA|TRBV15|NA
TGTGCCACCAGCAGTGGCAGGGGAAGTGAGCAGTTCTTC
CATSSGRGSEQFF